The 10 T cell receptor beta chains in this list originate from one sample, sequenced in a study of T cells in women clearing cervical HPV infection. The protocol was immunoSEQ multiplex PCR, while the TCRdb copy is restricted to in-frame clones and leaves out a portion. The specimen's table records around 30,000 clones. Material: blood buffy coat. The receptor source for this set is a woman between 18 and 70 years old with a cervical HPV16 infection that either progressed to CIN3+ or cleared (not recorded which).

A note on this clone: The read terminates 3 residues ahead of where the CDR3 ends, so the germline J gene completes it. The chain uses TRBV7-8 and TRBJ1-2; tentatively, D is TRBD1 (6 bases). The CDR3 length is 14 residues. Germline V gives CDR1 SGHVS, CDR2 FQNEAQ. The CDR3 DNA, read in part, is TGTGCCAGCAGCTTAGCCGGCGGGGGCTACGAC. It encodes CASSLAGGGYD. The whole CDR3 sequence reads CASSLAGGGYDYTF.

A remark on this clone: The read finishes 3 residues shy of the CDR3 end, and the germline J gene is used to complete it. J is TRBJ2-3 and V is TRBV7-6, with 10 bases aligning to TRBD2. CDR1 is SGHVS and CDR2 is FNYEAQ in the germline V gene. CDR3 length: 15 residues. The chain's CDR3 is CASSSSGGAGETQYF. Incomplete CDR3 DNA: TGTGCCAGCAGCAGCAGCGGGGGGGCCGGTGAGACG.

As to this clone: The read terminates 3 residues before the CDR3 end, so the remaining end is supplied by the germline J gene. The V call is TRBV29-1, the J call TRBJ1-1, with TRBD1 as a possible D gene (6 bases). The CDR3 spans 13 residues. Germline values: CDR1 SQVTM, CDR2 ANQGSEA. V shed 3 bases and J shed 0 bases, with 8 bases lying between them. CDR3 loop: CSVEWGLNTEAFF. The sequenced part of the CDR3 DNA is TGCAGCGTTGAGTGGGGGCTGAACACTGAA.

Notes on this clone: The CDR3 end lies 3 residues beyond the end of the read and is filled in from the germline J gene. V and J are TRBV9 and TRBJ1-2; 12 bases line up with TRBD1. The ends lost 0 bases at V and 7 bases at J; junction bases unmatched: 7. The CDR3 is 16 residues long. Germline CDR1 is SGDLS and CDR2 is YYNGEE. The CDR3 protein is CASSVERDRGRFGYTF. Partial CDR3 DNA: TGTGCCAGCAGCGTAGAGAGGGACAGGGGGCGTTTTGGC. Using reference TRBV9 and TRBJ1-2 for the parts outside the CDR3, the full variable domain is DSGVTQTPKHLITATGQRVTLRCSPRSGDLSVYWYQQSLDQGLQFLIQYYNGEERAKGNILERFSAQQFPDLHSELNLSSLELGDSALYFCASSVERDRGRFGYTFGSGTRLTVV.

Notes on this clone: The DNA ends 3 residues before the CDR3 does, and the rest of the CDR3 is filled in from the germline J gene. The chain joins TRBV7-9 to TRBJ1-6, with unresolved D. Trimming removed 5 bases from V and 7 bases from J, with 15 bases in between. This CDR3 is built from 15 residues. Germline-derived CDR1 and CDR2 are SEHNR and FQNEAQ (reference sequence). CDR3 region: CASSNSSRLNSPLHF. The DNA read from the CDR3 is TGTGCCAGCAGCAATTCGAGCCGGTTAAATTCACCC.

This CDR3 reads CASSVLSSYNSPLFF. The covered CDR3 bases are TGTGCCAGCAGTGTATTGAGCTCCTATAATTCACCA. J is TRBJ1-4 and V is TRBV2; no reliable D call. The read ends 3 residues early relative to the CDR3; the germline J gene fills the gap. From germline, CDR1 is SNHLY and CDR2 FYNNEI. The CDR3 covers 15 residues.

Remarks on this clone: The read finishes 3 residues shy of the CDR3 end, and the germline J gene is used to complete it. This chain uses TRBV18 with TRBJ2-6; tentatively, D is TRBD1 (6 bases). The V gene's germline CDR1 is KGHSH and CDR2 LQKENI. The CDR3 sequence is 19 residues long. Between the trimmed V and J ends, which lost 6 bases and 4 bases, there was a span of 25 bases. CDR3 sequence reads: CASSQTTGTYASGANVLTF. The sequenced CDR3 bases are TGTGCCAGCTCCCAGACGACAGGAACCTATGCGTCCGGGGCCAACGTC.

Of note for this clone: The DNA ends 3 residues before the CDR3 does, and the rest of the CDR3 is filled in from the germline J gene. This chain connects TRBV20-1 to TRBJ2-1; TRBD1 aligns across 7 bases. After removal of 0 bases from V and 9 bases from J, the junction contained 11 bases not matched to a gene. CDR3 length equals 15 residues. Germline V gene sequence: CDR1 DFQATT, CDR2 SNEGSKA (reference sequence). The part of the CDR3 DNA that was read is TGCAGTGCTAGAGAAGGAAGACAGGGTGTAGCTGAG. Translated: CSAREGRQGVAE. The complete CDR3 sequence is CSAREGRQGVAEQFF.

As concerns this clone: An end of the junction differs from the germline gene, which may be a read error. The sequence runs out 3 residues before the end of the CDR3; the remainder is reconstructed from the germline J gene. The sample carries other DNA sequences with the same CDR3. The chain couples TRBV29-1 to TRBJ1-3; tentatively, D is TRBD1 (6 bases). The CDR3 is made up of 13 amino acids. Germline V lookup: CDR1 SQVTM, CDR2 ANQGSEA. Here the CDR3 reads CSVLQGPGNTIYF. Partial CDR3 DNA: TGCAGCGTTCTCCAGGGGCCGGGAAACACT.

Comment on this clone: From the germline J gene comes the end of the CDR3, since the read stops 3 residues before it. The chain joins TRBV20-1 to TRBJ1-1; D is perhaps TRBD1 (5 bases). The CDR3 is 14 amino acids. Trimming took off 4 bases at V and 0 bases at J, with 12 bases between the two ends. Germline CDR1 and CDR2: DFQATT and SNEGSKA (reference sequence). The CDR3 reads CSAIEAGMNTEAFF. The CDR3 DNA, read in part, is TGCAGTGCTATAGAGGCAGGGATGAACACTGAA.